This TCR beta chain was sequenced for a study of neurological immune-mediated disorders (dated by TCRdb to 2018 to 2020). For context, the study as a whole: Among the roughly 35 multiple sclerosis patients, approximately 31 had relapsing-remitting MS and 3 had secondary progressive MS. Peripheral blood TCR-beta repertoires from patients with HTLV-I-associated myelopathy (HAM/TSP), patients with multiple sclerosis, and healthy controls were compared in the study using UMI-based sequencing. Longitudinal samples, technical triplicates and paired sorted CD4+ and CD8+ T-cell subsets, alongside PBMC samples, were included among the roughly 100 TCR-beta libraries. The cohort included about 70 subjects: some 14 with HAM/TSP, around 35 with multiple sclerosis, and approximately 20 healthy controls. Results and caveats for the whole study, not just this receptor: No clinical or MRI features were associated with the MS cluster, and the authors said that larger cohorts are needed. In phylogenetic analysis, the repertoires of 18 of 34 MS patients grouped into a cluster of related CDR3 sequences, which suggests a possible signature at the repertoire level. TCR clonal expansion was greatest in HAM/TSP patients and smallest in MS patients, who ranked below even healthy controls. Across subjects, expanded clones never shared an identical CDR3 amino acid sequence, which suggests that the TCR-beta repertoires in every group were private.

For the unsorted PBMC libraries, 2 million PBMCs were stored in RNAlater at -80 degrees C until RNA extraction and were used to generate the libraries. The multiple sclerosis patients were enrolled in a US clinical protocol that used magnetic resonance imaging to evaluate disease progression. PBMCs were separated from peripheral blood using Ficoll-Hypaque density gradient centrifugation and then cryopreserved in liquid nitrogen. Reading the germline V gene gives CDR1 LGHNA and CDR2 YNFKEQ. The CDR3 numbers 13 residues from cysteine through phenylalanine. The sequence is cut down to CDR3 DNA, 39 bases in frame from base 1. Trimming costs V 0 bases and J 5 bases, and their ends lie 4 bases apart. To synthesize cDNA, template-switch 5'RACE was performed with a primer carrying a 10-nucleotide random unique molecular identifier so that each TCR transcript was tagged. Each sequencing run produced over 180 million TCR-beta sequences covering 15-18 subjects. Total RNA was extracted with the RNeasy kit. The KAPA Real-time Library Amplification kit was used to amplify TCR-beta VDJ regions with primers for the TCR constant region and the 5'RACE anchor. Sample indexes and Illumina adaptors were added in a first PCR, after which library yield was increased in a second PCR. After Ampure bead purification, the TCR product of roughly 650 bp was size-selected on a 2% E-gel SizeSelection system. Before pooling, libraries had their quality checked on a Bioanalyzer, their concentration measured with Qubit, and their quantity determined with the Kapa Library Quantification kit. An Illumina HiSeq 2500 was used to sequence the libraries paired-end at 2 x 150 bp. To increase sequence diversity, about 25-31% phiX was spiked into each library pool. Processing in the source paper ran as follows. The quality-filtered reads were processed with the UMI-based MiGEC pipeline, whose error correction step removed more than 80% of the raw TCR sequences. IMGT germline references were used for alignment of VDJ genes, and clonotypes were defined by a unique CDR3 amino acid sequence together with V-J genes. Clonal expansion, Shannon diversity and CDR3 relatedness (CalcPairwiseDistances, ClusterSamples) were evaluated with VDJtools, and phylogenetic trees were built with CLCbio workbench. Expanded clones were defined as having at least 8 unique UMIs, based on coefficient-of-variation modelling across technical triplicates. The public reads were quality trimmed at Q25 with fastp and then assembled into clones with MiXCR by TCRdb, keeping productive beta chains. For every CDR3 protein sequence, its rows merge into one entry that carries the most common genes and DNA. The V and J calls and clone size are TCRdb's, not the authors'. The sample table shows 70,000 or so distinct CDR3 sequences, and more than 3% are seen once. Clones ranked in the top ten supply 4% to 6.5% of the sample.

This clonotype was seen many times. Its binding antigen is unknown. No base qualities exist here, and no much larger clone lies one base off it. This TCR came from a woman aged 50 to 60 with multiple sclerosis. The chain is made from TRBV4-2 and TRBJ2-2; the D gene is not confidently resolved. Sequenced material: PBMCs. The DNA sequence is as follows: TGTGCCAGCAGCCAAGATCGGACCGGGGAGCTGTTTTTT. Its translation is CASSQDRTGELFF.